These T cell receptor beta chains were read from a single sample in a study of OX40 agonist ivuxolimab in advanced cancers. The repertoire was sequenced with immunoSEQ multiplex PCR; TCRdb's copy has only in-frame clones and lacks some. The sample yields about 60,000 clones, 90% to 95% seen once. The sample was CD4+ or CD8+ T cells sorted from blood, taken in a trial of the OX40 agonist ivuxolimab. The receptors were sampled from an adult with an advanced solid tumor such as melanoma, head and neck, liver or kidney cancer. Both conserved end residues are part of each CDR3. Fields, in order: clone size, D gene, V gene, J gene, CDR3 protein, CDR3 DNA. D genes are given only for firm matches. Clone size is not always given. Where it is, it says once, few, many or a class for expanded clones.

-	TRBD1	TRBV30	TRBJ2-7	CAWSPSTGRRYEQYF	TGTGCCTGGAGTCCTTCGACAGGGAGAAGGTACGAGCAGTACTTC
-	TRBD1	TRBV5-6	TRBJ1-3	CASRDRSGNTIYF	TGTGCCAGCAGGGACAGGTCTGGAAACACCATATATTTT
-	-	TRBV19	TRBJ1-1	CASSIIPEGWGEAFF	TGTGCCAGTAGTATTATTCCGGAAGGGTGGGGTGAAGCTTTCTTT
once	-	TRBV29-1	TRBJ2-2	CSVEGDAGELFF	TGCAGCGTTGAAGGGGACGCCGGGGAGCTGTTTTTT
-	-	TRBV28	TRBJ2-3	CASSQWFRGEGADTQYF	TGTGCCAGCAGTCAGTGGTTTCGGGGGGAGGGGGCAGATACGCAGTATTTT
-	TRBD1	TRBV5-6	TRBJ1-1	CASSLGQGPPNTEAFF	TGTGCCAGCAGCTTGGGACAGGGGCCGCCAAACACTGAAGCTTTCTTT
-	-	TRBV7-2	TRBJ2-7	CASSPPRGEQYF	TGTGCCAGCAGCCCCCCCAGGGGCGAGCAGTACTTC
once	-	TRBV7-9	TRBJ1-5	CASSLGSSPQPQHF	TGTGCCAGCAGCTTAGGAAGCTCACCGCAGCCCCAGCATTTT
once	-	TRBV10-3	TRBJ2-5	CAISDDWGRKETQYF	TGTGCCATCAGTGATGATTGGGGACGGAAAGAGACCCAGTACTTC
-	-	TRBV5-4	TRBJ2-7	CASSLAPAYEQYF	TGTGCCAGCAGCTTGGCCCCCGCCTACGAGCAGTACTTC
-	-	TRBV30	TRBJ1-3	CAWSARGAGNTIYF	TGTGCCTGGAGTGCGCGAGGGGCGGGAAACACCATATATTTT
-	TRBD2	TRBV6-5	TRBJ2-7	CASSYYGRAYEQYF	TGTGCCAGCAGTTATTATGGGAGGGCCTACGAGCAGTACTTC
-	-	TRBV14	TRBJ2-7	CASSPSPPRSELEQYF	TGTGCCAGCAGCCCCAGCCCCCCCCGGAGTGAACTGGAGCAGTACTTC
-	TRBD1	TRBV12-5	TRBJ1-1	CASGQGGTANTEAFF	TGTGCTAGTGGTCAAGGGGGGACAGCGAACACTGAAGCTTTCTTT
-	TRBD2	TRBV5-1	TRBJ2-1	CASSLGLAGLNEQFF	TGCGCCAGCAGCCTGGGACTAGCGGGACTTAATGAGCAGTTCTTC
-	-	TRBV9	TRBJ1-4	CASSVEQGFEKLFF	TGTGCCAGCAGCGTAGAACAGGGTTTTGAAAAACTGTTTTTT
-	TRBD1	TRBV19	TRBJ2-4	CASSMSGQGAKNIQYF	TGTGCCAGTAGTATGTCGGGACAGGGGGCCAAAAACATTCAGTACTTC
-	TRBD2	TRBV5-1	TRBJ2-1	CASSPASGSESYNEQFF	TGCGCCAGCAGCCCAGCTAGCGGGAGCGAGTCCTACAATGAGCAGTTCTTC
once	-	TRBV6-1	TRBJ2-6	CASSETVPSGANVLTF	TGTGCCAGCAGTGAGACAGTTCCCTCTGGGGCCAACGTCCTGACTTTC
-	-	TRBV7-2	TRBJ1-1	CASSQNTEAFF	TGTGCCAGCAGCCAGAACACTGAAGCTTTCTTT
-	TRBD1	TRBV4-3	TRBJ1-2	CASSPSTGVVYGYTF	TGCGCCAGCAGCCCATCTACAGGGGTTGTCTATGGCTACACCTTC